This is a list of T cell receptor beta chains from one sample in a study of T cell repertoires in cytomegalovirus infection. A single record per CDR3 protein comes from TCRdb applying MiXCR to the reads. The table includes approximately 490,000 distinct CDR3 sequences, roughly 12% detected once. Material: PBMCs. These receptors came from a human donor in good health (CMV status not recorded). Some clones in this sample may be carry-over from other donors' samples. The CDR3 runs from the conserved cysteine through the conserved F or W. A D gene is named only where the DNA matches it firmly. Size tells how often a clone was seen (once, few, many) or the class of an expanded clone, and some rows leave it out.

>.|many|TRBV6-6|TRBJ1-5
CASSQPQYNQPQHF
TGTGCCAGCAGTCAACCTCAGTACAATCAGCCCCAGCATTTT
>.|many|TRBV12-3/TRBV12-4|TRBJ1-1
CASSTGTRNTEAFF
TGTGCCAGCAGTACCGGGACACGGAACACTGAAGCTTTCTTT
>.|few|TRBV3-1|TRBJ2-1
CASSQGALTYNEQFF
TGTGCCAGCAGCCAAGGGGCTTTAACTTACAATGAGCAGTTCTTC
>.|many|TRBV19|TRBJ1-1
CASTSSIGNTEAFF
TGTGCCAGTACCTCCTCTATAGGGAACACTGAAGCTTTCTTT
>TRBD2|many|TRBV6-1|TRBJ2-1
CASSIKREGLRNEQFF
TGTGCCAGCAGTATAAAGCGGGAGGGCCTTCGCAATGAGCAGTTCTTC
>.|many|TRBV10-3|TRBJ2-2
CATDQGRTGELFF
TGTGCCACCGACCAGGGTCGGACCGGGGAGCTGTTTTTT
>.|many|TRBV6-2/TRBV6-3|TRBJ2-5
CASTAAAGTQYF
TGTGCCAGCACCGCGGCGGCCGGGACCCAGTACTTC
>.|.|TRBV11-2|TRBJ2-3
CASSLNRLSTDTQYF
TGTGCCAGCAGCTTGAACAGGCTTAGCACAGATACGCAGTATTTT
>.|many|TRBV28|TRBJ2-2
CASSLEGQMGIGELFF
TGTGCCAGCAGTTTAGAGGGCCAGATGGGGATCGGGGAGCTGTTTTTT
>.|few|TRBV10-3|TRBJ2-6
CAISPGTGSTSGANVLTF
TGTGCCATCAGCCCCGGGACTGGCTCTACTTCTGGGGCCAACGTCCTGACTTTC
>TRBD2|many|TRBV7-2|TRBJ2-7
CASSRTSGGPTPRGQYF
TGTGCCAGCAGTAGGACTAGCGGGGGCCCAACCCCCCGGGGGCAGTACTTC
>TRBD1|.|TRBV11-2|TRBJ1-1
CASSSGQGAVEAFF
TGTGCCAGCAGCTCGGGACAGGGGGCGGTTGAAGCTTTCTTT
>TRBD2|many|TRBV11-2|TRBJ2-1
CASSLDMVAGGYNEQFF
TGTGCCAGCAGCTTAGATATGGTAGCGGGAGGATACAATGAGCAGTTCTTC
>.|few|TRBV4-1|TRBJ1-5
CASSHTPTTLHSNQPQHF
TGCGCCAGCAGCCACACCCCGACAACCCTTCATAGCAATCAGCCCCAGCATTTT
>TRBD1|many|TRBV5-1|TRBJ2-7
CASSSGTGCPYEQYF
TGCGCCAGCAGCTCCGGGACAGGGTGTCCCTACGAGCAGTACTTC
>.|many|TRBV7-8|TRBJ1-5
CASSLAGVLSNQPQHF
TGTGCCAGCAGCTTAGCAGGGGTTCTTAGCAATCAGCCCCAGCATTTT
>.|.|TRBV3-1|TRBJ2-5
CASSHRLRGGPETQYF
TGTGCCAGCAGCCACCGCCTGAGGGGGGGGCCAGAGACCCAGTACTTC
>.|many|TRBV11-2|TRBJ2-7
CASSLVVWGNYEQYF
TGTGCCAGCAGCTTAGTGGTGTGGGGCAACTACGAGCAGTACTTC
>TRBD1|.|TRBV28|TRBJ1-2
CASSLGDRGEFYGYTF
TGTGCCAGCAGTTTAGGTGACAGGGGGGAGTTTTATGGCTACACCTTC
>.|many|TRBV5-5|TRBJ1-1
CASRDATVNTEAFF
TGTGCCAGCAGGGACGCGACAGTGAACACTGAAGCTTTCTTT
>TRBD1|.|TRBV28|TRBJ2-1
CASSPTGVANNEQFF
TGTGCCAGCAGCCCAACAGGGGTAGCCAACAATGAGCAGTTCTTC
>.|.|TRBV15|TRBJ2-7
CATSTREDYEQYF
TGTGCCACCAGCACGAGGGAGGACTACGAGCAGTACTTC
>.|many|TRBV7-2|TRBJ2-7
CASSLSGPAGEQYF
TGTGCCAGCAGCTTATCAGGACCGGCGGGGGAGCAGTACTTC
>.|few|TRBV20-1|TRBJ2-2
CSANPVSGARELFF
TGCAGTGCTAACCCAGTCTCGGGGGCGAGGGAGCTGTTTTTT
>TRBD1|many|TRBV2|TRBJ2-6
CASSGQGAGANVLTF
TGTGCCAGCAGTGGACAGGGTGCTGGGGCCAACGTCCTGACTTTC
>TRBD2|many|TRBV7-9|TRBJ2-7
CASSWSGRGYEQYF
TGTGCCAGCAGTTGGAGCGGGAGAGGGTACGAGCAGTACTTC
>TRBD2|many|TRBV7-2|TRBJ2-7
CASSFGLALNYEQYF
TGTGCCAGCAGCTTTGGACTAGCGCTAAACTACGAGCAGTACTTC
>TRBD2|many|TRBV7-3|TRBJ2-1
CASSSSVKREVAYNEQFF
TGTGCCAGCAGCTCCTCGGTTAAGCGGGAGGTCGCCTACAATGAGCAGTTCTTC
>.|many|TRBV12-5|TRBJ2-1
CASGLAYEQFF
TGTGCTAGTGGTTTGGCATATGAGCAGTTCTTC